This T cell receptor beta chain emerged from a study of response to subunit inactivated influenza vaccine. Whole-study findings and limits: Each seasonal flu vaccination may recruit only limited new T cells, authors suggested.

There are many counts of this clonotype. No antigen is known for it. TCRdb reanalysed the RT-PCR reads using MiXCR and keeps one entry per CDR3 protein. The sample holds fewer than 800,000 distinct CDR3 sequences, 15% to 19% seen once. CDR1 is LNHNV, CDR2 YYDKDF, per germline (reference sequence). The CDR3 covers 16 residues. V was shortened by 1 base and J by 0 bases, with 10 bases between the two germline ends. The origin of this receptor is a man in his fifties or sixties who received an inactivated influenza vaccine. The sample was PBMCs from blood, taken about 11 days after vaccination. The J gene is TRBJ2-1, the V gene TRBV15, with a possible D match to TRBD2 (6 bases). CDR3 nucleotides: TGTGCCACCAGCAGAGGCCGACTAGACTCCTACAATGAGCAGTTCTTC. Protein: CATSRGRLDSYNEQFF.